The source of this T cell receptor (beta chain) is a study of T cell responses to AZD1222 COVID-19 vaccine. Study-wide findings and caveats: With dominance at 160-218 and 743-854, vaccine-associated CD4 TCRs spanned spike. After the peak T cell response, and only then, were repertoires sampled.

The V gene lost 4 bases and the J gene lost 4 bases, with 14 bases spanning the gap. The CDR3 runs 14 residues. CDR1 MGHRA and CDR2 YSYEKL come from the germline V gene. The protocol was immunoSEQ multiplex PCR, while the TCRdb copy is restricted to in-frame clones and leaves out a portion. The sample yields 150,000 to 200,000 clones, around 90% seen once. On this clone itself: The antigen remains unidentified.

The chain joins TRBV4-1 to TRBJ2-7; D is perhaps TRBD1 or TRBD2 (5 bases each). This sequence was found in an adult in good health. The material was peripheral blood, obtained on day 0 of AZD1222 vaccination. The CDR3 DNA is TGCGCCAGCAGCCTGGTGAGGGACCAGTACGAGCAGTACTTC. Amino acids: CASSLVRDQYEQYF.